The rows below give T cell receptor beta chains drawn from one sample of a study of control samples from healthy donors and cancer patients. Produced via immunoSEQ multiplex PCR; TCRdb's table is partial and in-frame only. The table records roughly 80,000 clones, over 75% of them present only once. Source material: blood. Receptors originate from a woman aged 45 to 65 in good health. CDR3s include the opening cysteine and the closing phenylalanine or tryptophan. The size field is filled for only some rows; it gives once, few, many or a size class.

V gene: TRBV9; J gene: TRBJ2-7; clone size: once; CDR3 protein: CASSVSDGRAYEQYF
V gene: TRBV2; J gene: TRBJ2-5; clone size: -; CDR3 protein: CASSDSGEETQYF
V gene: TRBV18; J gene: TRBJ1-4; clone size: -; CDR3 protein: CASSQGQGANEKLFF
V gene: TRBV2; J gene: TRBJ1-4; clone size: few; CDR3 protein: CASSEDQWRAKLFF
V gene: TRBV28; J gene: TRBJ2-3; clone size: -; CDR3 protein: CASSGGIGDTQYF
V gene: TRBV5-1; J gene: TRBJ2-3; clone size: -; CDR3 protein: CASSLDGGRTDTQYF
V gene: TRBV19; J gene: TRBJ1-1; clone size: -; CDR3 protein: CASRFGPEAFF
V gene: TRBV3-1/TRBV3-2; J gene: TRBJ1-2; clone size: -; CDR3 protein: CASQDSLSYGYTF
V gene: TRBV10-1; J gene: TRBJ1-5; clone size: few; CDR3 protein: CASSEGSPNQPQHF
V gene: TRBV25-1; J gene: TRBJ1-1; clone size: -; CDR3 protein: CASNLDMNTEAFF
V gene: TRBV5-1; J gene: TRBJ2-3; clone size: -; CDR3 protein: CASSPDGDNRAGDTQYF
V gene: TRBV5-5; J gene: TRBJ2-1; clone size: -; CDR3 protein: CASSLSDNSFNEQFF
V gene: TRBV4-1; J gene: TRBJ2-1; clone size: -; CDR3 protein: CASSPRGTYNEQFF
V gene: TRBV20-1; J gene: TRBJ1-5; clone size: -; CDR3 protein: CSASHFTSVNQPQHF
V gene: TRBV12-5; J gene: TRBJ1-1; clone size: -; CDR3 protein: CASALRGGTEAFF
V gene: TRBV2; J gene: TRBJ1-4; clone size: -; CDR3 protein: CASNRFPLTNEKLFF
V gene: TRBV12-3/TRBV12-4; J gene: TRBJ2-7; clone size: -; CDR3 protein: CASSPDTNEQYF
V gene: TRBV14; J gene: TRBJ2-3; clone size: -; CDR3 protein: CASSHYPRGGWSADTQYF
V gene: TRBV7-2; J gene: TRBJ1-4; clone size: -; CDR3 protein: CASSRKVGEKLFF
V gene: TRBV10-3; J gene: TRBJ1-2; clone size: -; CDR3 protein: CAISESQGGYGYTF
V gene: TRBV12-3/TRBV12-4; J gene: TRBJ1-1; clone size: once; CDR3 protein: CASSSPRNTEAFF
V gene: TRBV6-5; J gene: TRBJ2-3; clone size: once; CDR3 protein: CASSYSTVTKTDTQYF
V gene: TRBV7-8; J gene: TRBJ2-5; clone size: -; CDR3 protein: CASSSEGERGTQYF
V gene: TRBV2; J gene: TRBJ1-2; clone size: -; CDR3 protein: CASSEEGAVTYGYTF
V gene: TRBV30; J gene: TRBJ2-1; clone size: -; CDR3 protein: CARSSGTSGTDNEQFF
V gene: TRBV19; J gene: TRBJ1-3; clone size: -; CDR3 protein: CASSVTTSGNTIYF
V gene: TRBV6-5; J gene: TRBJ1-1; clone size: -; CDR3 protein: CASRGDRPNTEAFF
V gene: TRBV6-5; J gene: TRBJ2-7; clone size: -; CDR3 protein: CASMRGGGVREQYF
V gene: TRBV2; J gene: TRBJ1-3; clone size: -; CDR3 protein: CASSGINQMGAIYF
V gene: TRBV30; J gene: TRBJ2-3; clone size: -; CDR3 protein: CAWKQRTLDTQYF
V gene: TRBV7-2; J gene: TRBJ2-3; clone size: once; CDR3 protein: CASSPGQFTADTQYF